The 8 T cell receptor beta chains below were found in one sample sequenced in a study of OX40 agonist ivuxolimab in advanced cancers. The method was immunoSEQ multiplex PCR; TCRdb's version includes in-frame clones alone and lacks a portion of them. In the table there are about 46,000 clones, under 90% of which are singletons. Material: CD4+ or CD8+ T cells sorted from blood, obtained in a trial of the OX40 agonist ivuxolimab. Receptors originate from an adult with an advanced solid tumor such as melanoma, head and neck, liver or kidney cancer.

V usage is TRBV14 and J usage is TRBJ1-2; D ambiguous. The germline V and J ends were trimmed by 0 bases and 5 bases, with 16 bases remaining between them. Germline assignment: CDR1 SGHDN and CDR2 FVKESK. The CDR3 sequence is 16 residues long. CDR3 amino acids: CASSQDLRQPLYGYTF. Here the CDR3 DNA reads TGTGCCAGCAGCCAAGACCTTCGGCAGCCTTTATATGGCTACACCTTC.

The genes are TRBV9 and TRBJ2-2; a weak D match, TRBD2 (6 bases). The ends were cut back, 3 bases at V and 6 bases at J, with 12 bases in the middle. Per the germline V gene, CDR1 is SGDLS and CDR2 is YYNGEE. The CDR3 contains 14 residues. The CDR3: CASSAGLRAGELFF. The CDR3 DNA sequence: TGTGCCAGCAGCGCGGGACTTCGTGCCGGGGAGCTGTTTTTT.

This clone was observed once. V and J are TRBV6-1 and TRBJ1-1; no reliable D call. Germline V gene lookup returns CDR1 MNHNS and CDR2 SASEGT. The CDR3 is 13 amino acids. Trimming left V 4 bases short and J 2 bases short, with 8 bases between. This chain's CDR3 is CASSGVGNTEAFF. The CDR3 region has the DNA TGTGCCAGCAGTGGCGTGGGAAACACTGAAGCTTTCTTT.

Concerning this clone itself: Other DNA sequences in the sample encode the same CDR3. The chain has TRBV15 and TRBJ1-1; D not resolved. The CDR3 spans 15 residues. Trimming pared 3 bases from V and 4 bases from J, leaving 15 bases between. Germline-derived CDR1 and CDR2 are LNHNV and YYDKDF (reference sequence). CDR3 protein: CATSRGATRGTEAFF. The CDR3 bases are TGTGCCACCAGCAGGGGAGCCACCCGGGGCACTGAAGCTTTCTTT.

The chain uses TRBV5-1 and TRBJ2-7; TRBD1 or TRBD2 may be the D gene (5 bases each). CDR1 is SGHRS and CDR2 is YFSETQ in the germline V gene. The length of the CDR3 is 12 residues. The V end lost 6 bases, the J end lost 5 bases, and 12 bases lay between the germline ends. The chain's CDR3 is CASTGPGDEQYF. The CDR3 nucleotides are TGCGCCAGCACGGGGCCTGGGGACGAGCAGTACTTC. Filled out from reference TRBV5-1 and TRBJ2-7, the complete variable domain reads KAGVTQTPRYLIKTRGQQVTLSCSPISGHRSVSWYQQTPGQGLQFLFEYFSETQRNKGNFPGRFSGRQFSNSRSEMNVSTLELGDSALYLCASTGPGDEQYFGPGTRLTVT.

J is TRBJ1-1 and V is TRBV27; 7 positions agree with TRBD1. Trimming took 2 bases from V and 5 from J; bases not matched to a gene: 14. Germline assignment: CDR1 MNHEY and CDR2 SMNVEV (reference sequence). This CDR3 has 17 amino acids. In DNA, the CDR3 is TGTGCCAGCAGTTTAGAGAGGGGGCATAGGAGTCGGACTGAAGCTTTCTTT. Translated, it gives CASSLERGHRSRTEAFF.

The gene calls are TRBV19 and TRBJ2-2; 9 nucleotides align to TRBD1. The V gene's germline CDR1 is LNHDA and CDR2 SQIVND (reference sequence). This CDR3 comprises 15 residues. Trimming took 6 bases from V and 2 from J; bases not matched to a gene: 4. The CDR3 DNA sequence: TGTGCCAGTAGCTCGGGACAGGGCAACACCGGGGAGCTGTTTTTT. Translating gives CASSSGQGNTGELFF.

The chain couples TRBV9 to TRBJ2-7; possibly TRBD1 for D (7 bases). The germline V gene has CDR1 SGDLS and CDR2 YYNGEE. V shed 0 bases and J shed 7 bases, with 14 bases lying between them. There are 14 residues in the CDR3. The CDR3 bases are TGTGCCAGCAGCGTAGGGGTGGCAGGGGGGGAGCAGTACTTC. It is translated as CASSVGVAGGEQYF.